The 28 T cell receptor beta chains given below trace back to one sample, sequenced in a study of molecular identifiers for immune sequencing clone quantification. One entry per CDR3 protein results from TCRdb running MiXCR on the PCR reads. This repertoire shows fewer than 350,000 distinct CDR3 sequences, roughly a quarter found once; its top ten account for roughly 0.7%. Specimen: naive CD8+ T cells from blood, with Jurkat cell RNA spiked in. Specified subset: FACS-sorted CD8+CD4-CCR7+CD45RA+ naive T cells. These receptors originate from a human donor in good health. Some libraries in this study had Jurkat cell RNA spiked in.

This clonotype came up many times. V is TRBV7-8 and J is TRBJ2-2, with TRBD1 identical over 10 bases. There are 14 residues in the CDR3. The V gene's germline CDR1 is SGHVS and CDR2 FQNEAQ. The junction had 2 bases not matched to a gene; V was cut back by 3 bases and J by 7 bases. CDR3 loop: CASSLGQGHGELFF. The CDR3 DNA sequence: TGTGCCAGCAGCTTGGGACAGGGGCACGGGGAGCTGTTTTTT.

This rearrangement joins TRBV4-3 to TRBJ2-7; tentative D call: TRBD2 (6 bases). The germline CDR1 and CDR2 sequences are LGHNA and YSLEER. Trimming stripped 0 bases from V and 0 bases from J, with 12 bases between. The CDR3 has 16 residues. Here the CDR3 DNA reads TGCGCCAGCAGCCAAGATTTAGTGGGGGGCTCCTACGAGCAGTACTTC. Its protein is CASSQDLVGGSYEQYF.

In this sample, this clonotype turned up many times. The CDR3 region has the DNA TGTGCCAGCAGTTCCCTGGTCTACAATGAGCAGTTCTTC. The encoded protein is CASSSLVYNEQFF. J is TRBJ2-1 and V is TRBV6-5; D not certain. The CDR3 contains 13 residues. Germline lookup yields CDR1 MNHEY and CDR2 SVGAGI. Trimming shortened V by 4 bases and J by 3 bases, and 7 bases separated the two germline ends.

The chain links TRBV4-1 to TRBJ2-2; no clear D gene. Trimming stripped 1 base from V and 6 bases from J, with 6 bases between. In germline, CDR1 is MGHRA, CDR2 YSYEKL. This CDR3 spans 13 amino acids. Here the CDR3 DNA reads TGCGCCAGCAGCCAAGTGTCTGCCGGGGAGCTGTTTTTT. It translates to CASSQVSAGELFF.

Notes on this clonotype: It may be a read error: a sequence one base away is much more abundant. This sequence joins TRBV6-2 or TRBV6-3 and TRBJ2-5, with D perhaps matching TRBD2 (5 bases). CDR1 MNHEY and CDR2 SVGEGT come from the germline V gene. This CDR3 has 13 residues. V was cut by 6 bases and J by 3 bases, with 11 bases left in between. CDR3 bases: TGTGCCAGCAGAGAGCGGTGGGAAGAGACCCAGTACTTC. This translates into CASRERWEETQYF.

This clonotype has ten or more counts. The chain recombines TRBV7-9 with TRBJ2-3, with 12 bases identical to TRBD2. From germline, CDR1 is SEHNR and CDR2 FQNEAQ (reference sequence). Trimming removed 5 bases from V and 2 bases from J; junction bases left unmatched: 5. The CDR3 covers 16 residues. CDR3 residues: CASSRRTSGDTDTQYF. DNA for the CDR3: TGTGCCAGCAGCCGGCGGACTAGCGGGGACACAGATACGCAGTATTTT. Based on the CDR3 plus reference TRBV7-9 and TRBJ2-3, the full variable domain is DTGVSQNPRHKITKRGQNVTFRCDPISEHNRLYWYRQTLGQGPEFLTYFQNEAQLEKSRLLSDRFSAERPKGSFSTLEIQRTEQGDSAMYLCASSRRTSGDTDTQYFGPGTRLTVL.

As to this clonotype: A much larger clone differs by one base, so this may be a read error. The chain combines TRBV30 with TRBJ2-2; D not certain. Trimming removed 1 base at V and 0 bases at J, with 3 bases between. Germline CDR1 reads GTSNPN; CDR2 reads SVGIG (reference sequence). This CDR3 is 13 amino acids long. The CDR3 loop reads CAWSGTNTGELFF. The CDR3 nucleotides are TGTGCCTGGAGTGGGACGAACACCGGGGAGCTGTTTTTT.

This chain uses TRBV6-5 with TRBJ1-4; no clear D. The CDR3 sequence is 13 residues long. In germline, CDR1 is MNHEY, CDR2 SVGAGI. Trimming took off 2 bases at V and 4 bases at J, with 5 bases between the two ends. CDR3 loop: CASSYNSNEKLFF. In nucleotides, the CDR3 is TGTGCCAGCAGTTACAACAGTAATGAAAAACTGTTTTTT.

This clonotype has ten or more counts. The chain is built from TRBV4-1 and TRBJ2-5; D is undetermined. The germline V gene encodes CDR1 MGHRA and CDR2 YSYEKL. This CDR3 is 12 amino acids long. V was cut by 0 bases and J by 7 bases, with 6 bases left in between. CDR3 nucleotides: TGCGCCAGCAGCCAAGATGGCGGGACCCAGTACTTC. Translating it yields CASSQDGGTQYF.

For this clonotype: This may come from a read error, since a much larger clone is one base off. The chain employs TRBV7-2 and TRBJ1-2, with TRBD1 matching 7 bases. This CDR3 is built from 17 residues. The V gene end was trimmed by 1 base and the J gene end by 3 bases; junction bases not matched to a gene: 11. Germline-derived CDR1 and CDR2 are SGHTA and FQGNSA. CDR3 DNA: TGTGCCAGCAGCTTAGGGGCAGGGGGAGTTCTCGACTATGGCTACACCTTC. The encoded protein is CASSLGAGGVLDYGYTF.

The table lists this clonotype with many counts. The CDR3 protein is CASSSVTDWDGSPLHF. CDR3 bases: TGTGCCAGCAGCTCTGTTACAGATTGGGATGGATCACCCCTCCACTTT. J is TRBJ1-6 and V is TRBV7-2; unclear D gene. Germline CDR1 SGHTA, CDR2 FQGNSA. The V end was cut by 4 bases, the J end by 10 bases, with 20 bases between. The CDR3 sequence is 16 residues long.

In this sample, this clonotype turned up many times. The chain links TRBV6-2 or TRBV6-3 to TRBJ1-2, with D possibly being TRBD1 (5 bases). The V end lost 4 bases, the J end lost 6 bases, and 12 bases lay between the germline ends. Germline CDR1 is MNHEY and CDR2 is SVGEGT. The CDR3 totals 13 residues. The CDR3 bases are TGTGCCAGCAGTTCCACCGGGACGGATGGCTACACCTTC. Translating gives CASSSTGTDGYTF.

This clonotype has a count of ten or more. J is TRBJ2-5 and V is TRBV7-2; D not certain. There are 12 residues in the CDR3. V lost 5 bases and J 5 bases, leaving 9 bases between the germline ends. Germline V gene lookup returns CDR1 SGHTA and CDR2 FQGNSA. The DNA for the CDR3 is TGTGCCAGCAGCGACACGTACGAGACCCAGTACTTC. It translates to CASSDTYETQYF.

The CDR3 DNA is TGTGCCAGTAGTATGGACGGGATGAACACCGGGGAGCTGTTTTTT. It encodes CASSMDGMNTGELFF. The J gene is TRBJ2-2, the V gene TRBV19, with D possibly being TRBD2 (5 bases). Between the trimmed V and J ends, which lost 3 bases and 1 base, there was a span of 9 bases. Germline values: CDR1 LNHDA, CDR2 SQIVND (reference sequence). This CDR3 is 15 amino acids long.

This clonotype appeared a few times. The gene calls are TRBV5-1 and TRBJ2-1, with 8 bases matching TRBD2. Germline V lookup: CDR1 SGHRS, CDR2 YFSETQ. CDR3 length: 17 amino acids. V lost 1 base and J lost 4; bases outside the gene matches: 10. The CDR3 coding sequence is TGCGCCAGCAGCTTGAAAGAACTAGCGGCGATTTACAATGAGCAGTTCTTC. Its translation: CASSLKELAAIYNEQFF.

This clonotype was picked up many times. The chain links TRBV7-2 to TRBJ2-6, with no clear D. V dropped 8 bases and J dropped 3 bases, with 11 bases sitting between them. This CDR3 has 14 amino acids. The germline CDR1 and CDR2 sequences are SGHTA and FQGNSA. The CDR3 DNA is TGTGCCAGCCAAATATTCAGTGGGGCCAACGTCCTGACTTTC. This codes for CASQIFSGANVLTF.

The chain recombines TRBV4-3 with TRBJ2-1, with 11 nucleotides matching TRBD2. The CDR3 totals 15 residues. V shed 0 bases and J 8 bases; nucleotides not matched to a gene: 3. Germline-derived CDR1 and CDR2 are LGHNA and YSLEER. The chain's CDR3 is CASSQDTSGSYEQFF. For the CDR3, the DNA is TGCGCCAGCAGCCAAGATACTAGCGGGAGCTATGAGCAGTTCTTC.

Regarding this clonotype: A much bigger clone sits one base away, suggesting this may be a read error. The gene calls are TRBV15 and TRBJ2-7, with TRBD1 matching 8 bases. This CDR3 region has 15 residues. The trim removed 5 bases at V and 4 bases at J, leaving 10 bases unmatched. Germline V CDR1 and CDR2: LNHNV, YYDKDF (reference sequence). CDR3 in amino acids: CATSGGQGIRYEQYF. CDR3 bases: TGTGCCACCAGCGGCGGACAGGGAATAAGGTACGAGCAGTACTTC.

The chain has TRBV4-1 and TRBJ1-1; 7 bases are a match to TRBD1. Germline V lookup: CDR1 MGHRA, CDR2 YSYEKL. V lost 3 bases and J lost 4; bases outside the gene matches: 5. The CDR3 length is 14 residues. The CDR3 region has the DNA TGCGCCAGCAGCCAGACCACAGGGGCCACTGAAGCTTTCTTT. This sequence encodes CASSQTTGATEAFF.

This clonotype occurred many times. This chain uses TRBV9 with TRBJ1-5, with 7 bases matching TRBD1. The CDR3 runs to 15 residues. The germline CDR1 and CDR2 sequences are SGDLS and YYNGEE. J lost 3 bases, V lost 3 bases, and 6 bases had no gene match. In nucleotides, the CDR3 is TGTGCCAGCAGCGAACAGGGGCATAACAATCAGCCCCAGCATTTT. Translated: CASSEQGHNNQPQHF. Filled out from reference TRBV9 and TRBJ1-5, the complete variable domain reads DSGVTQTPKHLITATGQRVTLRCSPRSGDLSVYWYQQSLDQGLQFLIQYYNGEERAKGNILERFSAQQFPDLHSELNLSSLELGDSALYFCASSEQGHNNQPQHFGDGTRLSIL.

The CDR3 nucleotides read TGCGCCAGCAGCCAAGAAGCCAAAACCTACGAGCAGTACTTC. It is translated as CASSQEAKTYEQYF. The V and J genes are TRBV4-1 and TRBJ2-7; D is undetermined. The germline V gene encodes CDR1 MGHRA and CDR2 YSYEKL. V shed 0 bases and J shed 2 bases, with 8 bases lying between them. The CDR3 extends over 14 amino acids.

V and J are TRBV6-5 and TRBJ1-1; D might be TRBD1 (5 bases). V shed 1 base and J shed 1 base, with 7 bases lying between them. CDR1 is MNHEY, CDR2 SVGAGI, per germline. This CDR3 region has 14 residues. CDR3 nucleotides: TGTGCCAGCAGTTACTTCACAGGGAACACTGAAGCTTTCTTT. It encodes CASSYFTGNTEAFF.

This clonotype was counted a few times. This CDR3 is CASSPLSQGAQGYEQYF. CDR3 DNA: TGTGCCAGCAGTCCCCTATCACAGGGTGCCCAGGGCTACGAGCAGTACTTC. The J gene is TRBJ2-7, the V gene TRBV27, with D possibly TRBD1 on 6 matching bases. Germline lookup yields CDR1 MNHEY and CDR2 SMNVEV (reference sequence). Trimming took 5 bases from V and 3 from J, leaving 23 bases between them. This CDR3 contains 17 residues.

This clonotype was counted only a few times. The rearrangement uses TRBV7-9 and TRBJ1-1, with 7 bases that match TRBD1. The V gene end was trimmed by 5 bases and the J gene end by 5 bases; junction bases not matched to a gene: 2. Germline V gene lookup returns CDR1 SEHNR and CDR2 FQNEAQ (reference sequence). There are 12 residues in the CDR3. The CDR3 DNA reads TGTGCCAGCAGCACAGGGGTGACTGAAGCTTTCTTT. It is translated as CASSTGVTEAFF. The full variable domain, its missing parts supplied by reference TRBV7-9 and TRBJ1-1, is DTGVSQNPRHKITKRGQNVTFRCDPISEHNRLYWYRQTLGQGPEFLTYFQNEAQLEKSRLLSDRFSAERPKGSFSTLEIQRTEQGDSAMYLCASSTGVTEAFFGQGTRLTVV.

Many counts were recorded for this clonotype. The CDR3 protein is CASSLEGYEQYF. The CDR3 DNA follows: TGTGCCAGCAGCTTAGAGGGCTACGAGCAGTACTTC. The rearrangement joins TRBV5-6 to TRBJ2-7, with D possibly matching TRBD2 (5 bases). The CDR3 length is 12 residues. Germline V gene lookup returns CDR1 SGHDT and CDR2 YYEEEE. The ends were cut back, 2 bases at V and 3 bases at J, with 6 bases in the middle.

Only a few counts were recorded for this clonotype. The chain carries TRBV20-1 and TRBJ2-6; 7 nucleotides match TRBD1. This CDR3 is built from 20 residues. Germline trimming cut 5 bases from V and 0 bases from J; bases unmatched to any gene: 19. CDR1 is DFQATT and CDR2 is SNEGSKA in the germline V gene (reference sequence). For the CDR3, the DNA is TGCAGTGCTCGTTTGTTCCGGGACAGCGTTTGTAGCTCTGGGGCCAACGTCCTGACTTTC. Translation: CSARLFRDSVCSSGANVLTF.

The V gene is TRBV5-6, the J gene TRBJ2-3; no firm D call. Germline V CDR1 and CDR2: SGHDT, YYEEEE. The CDR3 length is 15 residues. V dropped 4 bases and J dropped 3 bases, with 15 bases sitting between them. CDR3 sequence: CASSPPGAATDTQYF. CDR3 in DNA: TGTGCCAGCAGCCCCCCCGGTGCGGCTACAGATACGCAGTATTTT.

This clonotype was detected only a few times. The chain has TRBV5-5 and TRBJ1-1; D not certain. This CDR3 comprises 13 residues. The V end was cut by 1 base, the J end by 0 bases, with 4 bases between. Per germline, CDR1 SGHKS and CDR2 YYEKEE (reference sequence). CDR3 protein: CASSLWLNTEAFF. The CDR3 nucleotides read TGTGCCAGCAGCTTGTGGCTGAACACTGAAGCTTTCTTT.